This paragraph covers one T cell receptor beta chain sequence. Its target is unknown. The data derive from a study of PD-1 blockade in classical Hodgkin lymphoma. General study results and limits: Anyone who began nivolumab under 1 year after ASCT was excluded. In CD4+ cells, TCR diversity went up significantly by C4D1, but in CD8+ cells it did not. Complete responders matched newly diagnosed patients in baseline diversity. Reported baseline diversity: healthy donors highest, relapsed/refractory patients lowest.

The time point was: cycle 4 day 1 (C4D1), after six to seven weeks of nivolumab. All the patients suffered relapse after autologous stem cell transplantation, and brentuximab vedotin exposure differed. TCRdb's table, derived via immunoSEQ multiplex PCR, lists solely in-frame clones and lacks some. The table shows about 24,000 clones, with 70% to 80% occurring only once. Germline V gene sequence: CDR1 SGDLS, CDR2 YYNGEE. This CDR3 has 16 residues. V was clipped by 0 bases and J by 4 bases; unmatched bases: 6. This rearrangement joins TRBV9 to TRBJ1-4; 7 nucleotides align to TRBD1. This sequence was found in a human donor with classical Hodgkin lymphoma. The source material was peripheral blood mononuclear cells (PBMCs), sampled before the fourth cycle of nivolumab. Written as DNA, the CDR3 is TGTGCCAGCAGCGTAGGCCGGGACAGCTTTAATGAAAAACTGTTTTTT. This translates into CASSVGRDSFNEKLFF.